Listed below are T cell receptor beta chains from one sample, sequenced in a study of shared clonotypes between healthy human individuals. The method was immunoSEQ multiplex PCR; TCRdb's version includes in-frame clones alone and lacks a portion of them. The sample has some 1 million clones, about 75% seen once. Sequencing used memory CD4+ T cells sorted from blood. The receptors stem from a man aged 18 to 30 in good health. The CDR3 runs from the conserved cysteine through the conserved F or W. Fields, in order: clone size, V gene, J gene, D gene, CDR3 protein, CDR3 DNA. The D gene is left open where the match is weak. Part of the rows lack a size; the others show once, few, many or a class for expanded clones.

abundance: .
v_gene: TRBV6-4
j_gene: TRBJ2-2
d_gene: .
CDR3aa: CASRPGSFTGELFF
CDR3nt: TGTGCCAGCAGGCCGGGCAGCTTCACCGGGGAGCTGTTTTTT

abundance: .
v_gene: TRBV5-6
j_gene: TRBJ1-6
d_gene: .
CDR3aa: CASSLFQMERSPLHF
CDR3nt: TGTGCCAGCAGCTTGTTCCAGATGGAAAGGTCACCCCTCCACTTT

abundance: few
v_gene: TRBV19
j_gene: TRBJ1-1
d_gene: .
CDR3aa: CASKFRMNTEAFF
CDR3nt: TGTGCCAGTAAATTCAGGATGAACACTGAAGCTTTCTTT

abundance: .
v_gene: TRBV7-9
j_gene: TRBJ1-1
d_gene: .
CDR3aa: CASRPDLFQSGTEAFF
CDR3nt: TGTGCCAGCAGACCCGATTTGTTCCAAAGTGGGACTGAAGCTTTCTTT

abundance: once
v_gene: TRBV7-9
j_gene: TRBJ2-1
d_gene: TRBD2
CDR3aa: CASSLAGTSGSDEQFF
CDR3nt: TGTGCCAGCAGCTTAGCCGGGACTAGCGGGAGTGATGAGCAGTTCTTC

abundance: .
v_gene: TRBV10-2
j_gene: TRBJ2-5
d_gene: TRBD1
CDR3aa: CASSGTGLETQYF
CDR3nt: TGCGCCAGCAGTGGGACAGGGCTGGAGACCCAGTACTTC

abundance: .
v_gene: TRBV7-8
j_gene: TRBJ2-7
d_gene: TRBD1
CDR3aa: CASSSAGTAAYEQYF
CDR3nt: TGTGCCAGCAGCTCCGCCGGGACAGCCGCCTACGAGCAGTACTTC

abundance: .
v_gene: TRBV12-5
j_gene: TRBJ1-1
d_gene: .
CDR3aa: CASAPGNVNTEAFF
CDR3nt: TGTGCTAGTGCCCCGGGGAACGTGAACACTGAAGCTTTCTTT

abundance: few
v_gene: TRBV5-6
j_gene: TRBJ1-1
d_gene: .
CDR3aa: CASSYRPFLICVQEAFF
CDR3nt: TGTGCCAGCAGCTACCGTCCATTTTTAATTTGTGTCCAGGAAGCTTTCTTT

abundance: .
v_gene: TRBV2
j_gene: TRBJ1-1
d_gene: .
CDR3aa: CASRDLGQIEAFF
CDR3nt: TGTGCCAGCAGAGACTTGGGGCAGATTGAAGCTTTCTTT

abundance: .
v_gene: TRBV7-3
j_gene: TRBJ1-1
d_gene: .
CDR3aa: CASSLTVQTEAFF
CDR3nt: TGTGCCAGCAGCTTAACTGTCCAGACTGAAGCTTTCTTT

abundance: .
v_gene: TRBV4-3
j_gene: TRBJ2-2
d_gene: .
CDR3aa: CASSQKTGDTGELFF
CDR3nt: TGCGCCAGCAGCCAAAAGACAGGTGACACCGGGGAGCTGTTTTTT

abundance: .
v_gene: TRBV7-2
j_gene: TRBJ1-3
d_gene: .
CDR3aa: CASSFVGDGNTIYF
CDR3nt: TGTGCCAGCAGCTTTGTGGGGGACGGAAACACCATATATTTT

abundance: .
v_gene: TRBV29-1
j_gene: TRBJ2-7
d_gene: .
CDR3aa: CSVGTATYEQYF
CDR3nt: TGCAGCGTTGGGACAGCTACCTACGAGCAGTACTTC

abundance: .
v_gene: TRBV5-1
j_gene: TRBJ2-5
d_gene: TRBD2
CDR3aa: CASSLGTSKETQYF
CDR3nt: TGCGCCAGCAGCTTGGGGACTAGTAAAGAGACCCAGTACTTC

abundance: .
v_gene: TRBV5-4
j_gene: TRBJ2-7
d_gene: TRBD2
CDR3aa: CASSAGLAGGASTYEQYF
CDR3nt: TGTGCCAGCAGCGCGGGACTAGCGGGGGGCGCCTCAACCTACGAGCAGTACTTC

abundance: .
v_gene: TRBV23-1
j_gene: TRBJ2-2
d_gene: .
CDR3aa: CASNHPGRTGELFF
CDR3nt: TGCGCCAGCAATCATCCAGGGCGGACCGGGGAGCTGTTTTTT

abundance: .
v_gene: TRBV5-4
j_gene: TRBJ2-4
d_gene: TRBD2
CDR3aa: CASSFASGSEGKNIQYF
CDR3nt: TGTGCCAGCAGCTTCGCTAGCGGGAGTGAGGGCAAAAACATTCAGTACTTC

abundance: few
v_gene: TRBV4-3
j_gene: TRBJ2-7
d_gene: TRBD2
CDR3aa: CASSQKASGGYEQYF
CDR3nt: TGCGCCAGCAGCCAAAAGGCTAGCGGAGGGTACGAGCAGTACTTC

abundance: .
v_gene: TRBV19
j_gene: TRBJ2-7
d_gene: TRBD2
CDR3aa: CASSILAGDLYEQYF
CDR3nt: TGTGCCAGTAGTATACTAGCGGGAGATCTGTACGAGCAGTACTTC

abundance: .
v_gene: TRBV6-1
j_gene: TRBJ2-7
d_gene: .
CDR3aa: CASTPPEGSEQYF
CDR3nt: TGTGCCAGCACCCCACCAGAGGGGTCAGAGCAGTACTTC

abundance: .
v_gene: TRBV5-4
j_gene: TRBJ2-1
d_gene: TRBD2
CDR3aa: CASRKTSGRGSYNEQFF
CDR3nt: TGTGCCAGCAGGAAGACTAGCGGGAGGGGGTCCTACAATGAGCAGTTCTTC

abundance: .
v_gene: TRBV28
j_gene: TRBJ2-3
d_gene: .
CDR3aa: CASTGGHTDTQYF
CDR3nt: TGTGCCAGCACCGGGGGGCACACAGATACGCAGTATTTT

abundance: once
v_gene: TRBV7-7
j_gene: TRBJ2-5
d_gene: .
CDR3aa: CASSLVGGPGEAQYF
CDR3nt: TGTGCTAGCAGCTTAGTGGGCGGCCCCGGAGAGGCCCAGTACTTC

abundance: .
v_gene: TRBV4-2
j_gene: TRBJ1-4
d_gene: TRBD1
CDR3aa: CASSLGQLNEKLFF
CDR3nt: TGTGCCAGCAGCCTGGGACAGCTTAATGAAAAACTGTTTTTT

abundance: .
v_gene: TRBV28
j_gene: TRBJ2-7
d_gene: .
CDR3aa: CASSRTSLGEQYF
CDR3nt: TGTGCCAGCAGCCGGACCTCTCTAGGCGAGCAGTACTTC

abundance: .
v_gene: TRBV6-1
j_gene: TRBJ2-5
d_gene: TRBD2
CDR3aa: CASLRSGGGQGTQYF
CDR3nt: TGTGCCAGCCTACGTAGCGGGGGGGGGCAGGGGACCCAGTACTTC

abundance: .
v_gene: TRBV29-1
j_gene: TRBJ1-3
d_gene: TRBD1
CDR3aa: CSGRGRDGNTIYF
CDR3nt: TGCAGCGGAAGGGGGCGCGATGGAAACACCATATATTTT

abundance: .
v_gene: TRBV7-2
j_gene: TRBJ1-1
d_gene: TRBD1
CDR3aa: CASSRDREAFF
CDR3nt: TGTGCCAGCAGCCGGGACAGAGAAGCTTTCTTT

abundance: .
v_gene: TRBV27
j_gene: TRBJ2-5
d_gene: TRBD1
CDR3aa: CASSLGGQASQETQYF
CDR3nt: TGTGCCAGCAGTTTGGGGGGACAGGCGTCGCAAGAGACCCAGTACTTC

abundance: .
v_gene: TRBV6-5
j_gene: TRBJ1-6
d_gene: .
CDR3aa: CASSSFRDGYNSPLHF
CDR3nt: TGTGCCAGCAGTTCCTTCCGGGACGGATATAATTCACCCCTCCACTTT

abundance: .
v_gene: TRBV19
j_gene: TRBJ1-4
d_gene: .
CDR3aa: CASSTNPLREKLFF
CDR3nt: TGTGCCAGTAGTACAAACCCGTTACGTGAAAAACTGTTTTTT

abundance: .
v_gene: TRBV19
j_gene: TRBJ2-5
d_gene: .
CDR3aa: CASSIGGFETQYF
CDR3nt: TGTGCCAGTAGTATAGGAGGGTTTGAGACCCAGTACTTC

abundance: .
v_gene: TRBV13
j_gene: TRBJ1-1
d_gene: .
CDR3aa: CASSLGSGKGNTEAFF
CDR3nt: TGTGCCAGCAGCTTAGGGTCGGGGAAGGGGAACACTGAAGCTTTCTTT

abundance: .
v_gene: TRBV2
j_gene: TRBJ2-7
d_gene: .
CDR3aa: CASIDGNLYEQYF
CDR3nt: TGTGCCAGCATCGACGGCAACCTTTACGAGCAGTACTTC

abundance: .
v_gene: TRBV28
j_gene: TRBJ1-4
d_gene: .
CDR3aa: CASSLNRVILEKLFF
CDR3nt: TGTGCCAGCAGTTTAAATAGGGTAATACTCGAAAAACTGTTTTTT

abundance: .
v_gene: TRBV7-2
j_gene: TRBJ1-5
d_gene: TRBD1
CDR3aa: CASSYRTGDQPQHF
CDR3nt: TGTGCCAGCAGCTACCGGACAGGGGATCAGCCCCAGCATTTT

abundance: .
v_gene: TRBV7-3
j_gene: TRBJ1-2
d_gene: TRBD1
CDR3aa: CASSLVGQGFRNDGYTF
CDR3nt: TGTGCCAGCAGCTTAGTAGGACAGGGTTTCCGAAATGATGGCTACACCTTC

abundance: once
v_gene: TRBV5-8
j_gene: TRBJ1-2
d_gene: .
CDR3aa: CASSPGHFYGYTF
CDR3nt: TGTGCCAGCAGCCCTGGGCACTTCTATGGCTACACCTTC

abundance: .
v_gene: TRBV30
j_gene: TRBJ2-3
d_gene: .
CDR3aa: CAWSVKALDTQYF
CDR3nt: TGTGCCTGGAGTGTGAAAGCTCTAGATACGCAGTATTTT

abundance: .
v_gene: TRBV6-6
j_gene: TRBJ1-2
d_gene: .
CDR3aa: CASSPGRGTLYGYTF
CDR3nt: TGTGCCAGCAGTCCCGGGAGGGGGACACTATATGGCTACACCTTC

abundance: few
v_gene: TRBV6-1
j_gene: TRBJ1-5
d_gene: .
CDR3aa: CASRGGNLWEPQHF
CDR3nt: TGTGCCAGCAGGGGGGGGAACCTATGGGAGCCCCAGCATTTT

abundance: few
v_gene: TRBV6-5
j_gene: TRBJ1-1
d_gene: .
CDR3aa: CASRGPLNTEAFF
CDR3nt: TGTGCCAGCAGAGGACCCCTGAACACTGAAGCTTTCTTT

abundance: .
v_gene: TRBV7-2
j_gene: TRBJ2-7
d_gene: TRBD1
CDR3aa: CASSLDRGGEQYF
CDR3nt: TGTGCCAGCAGCCTGGACAGGGGTGGCGAGCAGTACTTC

abundance: .
v_gene: TRBV14
j_gene: TRBJ2-3
d_gene: TRBD2
CDR3aa: CASSRGLAGTDTQYF
CDR3nt: TGTGCCAGCAGCCGCGGACTAGCGGGCACAGATACGCAGTATTTT